The next 8 T cell receptor beta chains were all read from a single sample in a study of OX40 agonist ivuxolimab in advanced cancers. Profiled with immunoSEQ multiplex PCR; TCRdb holds only in-frame clones, not every one. The table shows about 92,000 clones, with about nine tenths occurring only once. Material: CD4+ or CD8+ T cells sorted from blood, obtained in a trial of the OX40 agonist ivuxolimab. The origin of the receptors is an adult with an advanced solid tumor such as melanoma, head and neck, liver or kidney cancer.

This chain uses TRBV6-1 with TRBJ2-7; 10 bases fit TRBD2. The germline gives CDR1 MNHNS, CDR2 SASEGT. J was trimmed by 6 bases and V by 4 bases; bases with no gene match: 9. The CDR3 sequence is 15 residues long. CDR3 residues: CASSGRIAGGIEQYF. In DNA, the CDR3 is TGTGCCAGCAGTGGCCGCATAGCGGGAGGCATCGAGCAGTACTTC.

CDR3 bases: TGTGCCAGCAGCCCCGCTCCACAGTACACCGGGGAGCTGTTTTTT. Its protein is CASSPAPQYTGELFF. The V gene is TRBV9, the J gene TRBJ2-2; D unclear. Germline V lookup: CDR1 SGDLS, CDR2 YYNGEE. The length of the CDR3 is 15 residues. Trimming took 4 bases from V and 3 from J, leaving 13 bases between them.

With respect to this clone: Additional DNA sequences in this sample encode the identical CDR3. This chain links TRBV7-2 with TRBJ2-7; no firm D call. The CDR3 runs 11 residues. Germline assignment: CDR1 SGHTA and CDR2 FQGNSA. Trimming shortened V by 8 bases and J by 0 bases, and 5 bases separated the two germline ends. Here the CDR3 reads CASSPSYEQYF. CDR3 coding DNA: TGTGCCAGCTCCCCCTCCTACGAGCAGTACTTC.

The genes are TRBV5-1 and TRBJ2-1; D is undetermined. Germline values: CDR1 SGHRS, CDR2 YFSETQ. The CDR3 length is 14 residues. The V gene lost 2 bases and the J gene lost 0 bases, with 6 bases spanning the gap. The CDR3, as DNA: TGCGCCAGCAGCTTACAGAGCTCCTACAATGAGCAGTTCTTC. Amino acids: CASSLQSSYNEQFF.

This clone was detected only a few times. The rearrangement joins TRBV7-2 to TRBJ2-7; TRBD2 matches at 8 bases. This CDR3 is built from 13 residues. CDR1 is SGHTA and CDR2 is FQGNSA in the germline V gene. Trimming at V came to 8 bases and at J to 5 bases, leaving 8 bases not matched to a gene. Written as DNA, the CDR3 is TGTGCCAGCCTAGTTGCGGGAGGCCACGAGCAGTACTTC. It specifies CASLVAGGHEQYF.

V is TRBV25-1 and J is TRBJ2-3; the D gene is possibly TRBD1 (8 bases). V lost 2 bases and J 2 bases, leaving 17 bases between the germline ends. Germline V gives CDR1 MGHDK, CDR2 SYGVNS. The CDR3 loop spans 17 amino acids. In DNA, the CDR3 is TGTGCCAGCAGTGAAACGACAGGGGACTACTTCACAGATACGCAGTATTTT. Translation gives CASSETTGDYFTDTQYF.

The chain has TRBV18 and TRBJ1-1; D remains ambiguous. Trimming pared 3 bases from V and 4 bases from J, leaving 15 bases between. The germline V gene encodes CDR1 KGHSH and CDR2 LQKENI. The CDR3 is 15 amino acids. For the CDR3, the DNA is TGTGCCAGCTCACCGATGATAATAGGGAGCACTGAAGCTTTCTTT. Translation: CASSPMIIGSTEAFF.

A single count supports this clone. CDR3 in amino acids: CASSPQGGITDTQYF. Written as DNA, the CDR3 is TGTGCCAGCTCACCACAAGGTGGAATCACAGATACGCAGTATTTT. The chain joins TRBV18 to TRBJ2-3; no clear D. This CDR3 comprises 15 residues. Germline assignment: CDR1 KGHSH and CDR2 LQKENI. V was pared by 1 base and J by 2 bases, with 10 bases between.